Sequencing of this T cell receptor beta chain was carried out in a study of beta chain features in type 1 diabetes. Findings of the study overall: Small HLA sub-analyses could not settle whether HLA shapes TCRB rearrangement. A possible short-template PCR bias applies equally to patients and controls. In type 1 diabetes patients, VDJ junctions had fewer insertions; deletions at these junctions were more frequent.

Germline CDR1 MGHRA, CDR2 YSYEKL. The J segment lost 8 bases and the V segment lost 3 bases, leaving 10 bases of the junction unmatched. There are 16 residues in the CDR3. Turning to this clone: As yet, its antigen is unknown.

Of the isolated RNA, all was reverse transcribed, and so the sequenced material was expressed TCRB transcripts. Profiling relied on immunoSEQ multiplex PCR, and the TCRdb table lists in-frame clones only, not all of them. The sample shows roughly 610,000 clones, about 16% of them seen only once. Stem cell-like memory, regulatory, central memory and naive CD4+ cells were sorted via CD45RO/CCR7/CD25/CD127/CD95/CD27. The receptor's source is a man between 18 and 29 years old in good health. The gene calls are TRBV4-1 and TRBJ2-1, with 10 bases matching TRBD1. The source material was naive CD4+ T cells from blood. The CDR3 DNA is TGCGCCAGCAGCCACGGACCCCGACAGGGGGCCTATGAGCAGTTCTTC. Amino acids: CASSHGPRQGAYEQFF.